This TCR beta chain was recovered during a study of CD8 T cells in ankylosing spondylitis. Study results and caveats: What appeared characteristic of ankylosing spondylitis blood was a TCR beta motif of about eight highly homologous variants. CD8+ by phenotype, disease-linked clones were relatively rare in peripheral blood.

Construction of TCR beta libraries was performed using quantitative 5'-RACE with molecular barcodes. Each CDR3 protein is one row after TCRdb ran MiXCR on the 5' RACE reads. The table records about 420,000 distinct CDR3 sequences, 20% to 25% of them present only once. This clonotype has only a few counts. Its antigen is unidentified. CDR3 length: 14 residues. V shed 3 bases and J shed 6 bases, with 18 bases lying between them. Looked up from germline, CDR1 is SQVTM and CDR2 is ANQGSEA. This chain joins TRBV29-1 and TRBJ2-7, with D perhaps assigned TRBD1 or TRBD2 (5 bases each). The TCR originated in a male donor with ankylosing spondylitis. The source material was blood, either unsorted or a sorted T cell fraction (not recorded which). CDR3 loop: CSVDASTGPGEQYF. The CDR3 nucleotides read TGCAGCGTTGACGCGAGCACGGGGCCGGGCGAGCAGTACTTC.